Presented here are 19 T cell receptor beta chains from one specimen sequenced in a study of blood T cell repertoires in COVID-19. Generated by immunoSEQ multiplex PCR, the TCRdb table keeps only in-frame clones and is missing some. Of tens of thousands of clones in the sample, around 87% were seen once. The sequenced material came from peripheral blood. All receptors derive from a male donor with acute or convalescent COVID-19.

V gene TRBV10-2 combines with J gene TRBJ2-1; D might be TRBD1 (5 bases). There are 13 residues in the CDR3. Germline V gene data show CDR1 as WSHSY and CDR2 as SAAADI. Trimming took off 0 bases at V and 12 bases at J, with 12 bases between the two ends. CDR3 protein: CASSESARERQFF. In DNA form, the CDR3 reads TGCGCCAGCAGTGAGTCGGCCAGGGAAAGGCAGTTCTTC.

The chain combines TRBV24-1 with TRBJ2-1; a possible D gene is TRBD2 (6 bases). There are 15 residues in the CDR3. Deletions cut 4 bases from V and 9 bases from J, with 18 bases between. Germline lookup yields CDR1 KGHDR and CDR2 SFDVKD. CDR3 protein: CATSEPTRRGGEQFF. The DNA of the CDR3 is TGTGCCACCAGTGAGCCTACTAGGCGGGGCGGTGAGCAGTTCTTC.

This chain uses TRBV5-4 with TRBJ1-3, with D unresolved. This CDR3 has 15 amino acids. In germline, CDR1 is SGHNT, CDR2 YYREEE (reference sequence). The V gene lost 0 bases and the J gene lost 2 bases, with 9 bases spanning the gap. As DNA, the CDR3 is TGTGCCAGCAGCTTGGACCTGGAGACTGGAAACACCATATATTTT. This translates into CASSLDLETGNTIYF.

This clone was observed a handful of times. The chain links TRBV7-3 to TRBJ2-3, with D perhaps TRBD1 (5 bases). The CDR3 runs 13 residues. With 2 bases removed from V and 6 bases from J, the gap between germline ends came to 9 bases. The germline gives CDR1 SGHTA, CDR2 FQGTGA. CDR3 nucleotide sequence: TGTGCCAGCAGCTTAGGGCAGGGTGATACGCAGTATTTT. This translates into CASSLGQGDTQYF.

The CDR3 region has the DNA TGTGCCAGCAGTTTAGTCCAAAATCAGCCCCAGCATTTT. It translates to CASSLVQNQPQHF. This chain links TRBV12-3 or TRBV12-4 with TRBJ1-5; D gene unclear. Trimming took 1 base from V and 4 from J, leaving 5 bases between them. The CDR3 runs to 13 residues.

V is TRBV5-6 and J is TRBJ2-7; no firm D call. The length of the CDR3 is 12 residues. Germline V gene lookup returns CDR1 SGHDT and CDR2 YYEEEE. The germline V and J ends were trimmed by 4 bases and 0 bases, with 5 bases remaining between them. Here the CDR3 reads CASSLSSYEQYF. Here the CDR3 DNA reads TGTGCCAGCAGCCTGAGCTCCTACGAGCAGTACTTC.

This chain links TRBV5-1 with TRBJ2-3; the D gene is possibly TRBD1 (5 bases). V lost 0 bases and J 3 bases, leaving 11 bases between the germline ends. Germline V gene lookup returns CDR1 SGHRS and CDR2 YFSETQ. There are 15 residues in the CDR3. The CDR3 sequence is CASSLAPQGTDTQYF. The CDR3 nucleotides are TGCGCCAGCAGCTTGGCCCCCCAGGGAACAGATACGCAGTATTTT.

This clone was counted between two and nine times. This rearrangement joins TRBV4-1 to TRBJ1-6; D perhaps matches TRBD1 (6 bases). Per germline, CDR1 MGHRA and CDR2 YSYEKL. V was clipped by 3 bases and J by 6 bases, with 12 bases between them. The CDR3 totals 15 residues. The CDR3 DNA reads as TGCGCCAGCAGCCACTGGACAGATCCTAATTCACCCCTCCACTTT. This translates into CASSHWTDPNSPLHF.

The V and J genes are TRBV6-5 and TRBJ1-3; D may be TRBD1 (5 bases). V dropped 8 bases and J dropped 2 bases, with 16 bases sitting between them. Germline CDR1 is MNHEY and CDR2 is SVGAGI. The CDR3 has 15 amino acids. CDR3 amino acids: CASGGEGLAGNTIYF. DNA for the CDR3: TGTGCCAGCGGGGGGGAGGGGTTAGCTGGAAACACCATATATTTT.

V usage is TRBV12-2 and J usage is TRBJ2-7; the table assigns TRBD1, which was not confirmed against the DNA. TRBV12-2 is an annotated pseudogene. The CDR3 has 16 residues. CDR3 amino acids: CASREIRRDRVGEQYF. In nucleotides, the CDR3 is TGTGCAAGTCGGGAGATCCGGCGGGACAGGGTGGGAGAGCAGTACTTC.

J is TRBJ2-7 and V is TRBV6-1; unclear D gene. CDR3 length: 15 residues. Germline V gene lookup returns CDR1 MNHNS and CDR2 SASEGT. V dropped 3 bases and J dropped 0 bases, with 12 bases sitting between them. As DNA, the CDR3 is TGTGCCAGCAGTGAGAACATACATCACTCCTACGAGCAGTACTTC. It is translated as CASSENIHHSYEQYF.

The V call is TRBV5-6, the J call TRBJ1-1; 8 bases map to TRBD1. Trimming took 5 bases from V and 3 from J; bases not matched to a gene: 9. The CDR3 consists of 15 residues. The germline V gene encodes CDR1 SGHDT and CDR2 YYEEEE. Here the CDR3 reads CASSPQGGRYTEAFF. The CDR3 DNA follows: TGTGCCAGCAGTCCACAGGGGGGGCGGTACACTGAAGCTTTCTTT.

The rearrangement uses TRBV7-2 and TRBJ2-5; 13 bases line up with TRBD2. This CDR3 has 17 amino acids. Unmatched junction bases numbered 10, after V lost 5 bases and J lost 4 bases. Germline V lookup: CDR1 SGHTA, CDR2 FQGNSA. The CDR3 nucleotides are TGTGCCAGCAGCACAATTCGACTAGCGGGGGGAGGAGAGACCCAGTACTTC. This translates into CASSTIRLAGGGETQYF.

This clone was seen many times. CDR3 in DNA: TGTGCCAGCAGCTTCCGAACAGGGTCCGGCTACACCTTC. Its translation: CASSFRTGSGYTF. The rearrangement joins TRBV5-8 to TRBJ1-2; TRBD1 is a possible D gene (6 bases). Germline CDR1 is SGHTS and CDR2 is YDEGEE. V lost 2 bases, J lost 8 bases, and 13 bases lay in between. The CDR3 is made up of 13 amino acids.

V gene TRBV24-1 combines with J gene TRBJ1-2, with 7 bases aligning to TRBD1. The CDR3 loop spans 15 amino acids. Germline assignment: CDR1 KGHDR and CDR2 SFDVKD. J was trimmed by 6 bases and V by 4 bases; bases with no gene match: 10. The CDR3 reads CATSDYPTGTDGYTF. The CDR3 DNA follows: TGTGCCACCAGTGACTATCCGACAGGGACGGATGGCTACACCTTC.

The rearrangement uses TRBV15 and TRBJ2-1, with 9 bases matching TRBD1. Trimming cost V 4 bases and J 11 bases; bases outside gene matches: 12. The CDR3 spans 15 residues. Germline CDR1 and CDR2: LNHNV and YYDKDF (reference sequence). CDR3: CATSNRRDRDYQQFF. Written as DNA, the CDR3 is TGTGCCACCAGCAACCGCCGGGACAGGGATTATCAGCAGTTCTTC.

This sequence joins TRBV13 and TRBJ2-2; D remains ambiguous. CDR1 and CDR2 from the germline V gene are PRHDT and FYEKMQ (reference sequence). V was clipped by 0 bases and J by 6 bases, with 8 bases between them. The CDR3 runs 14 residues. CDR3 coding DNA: TGTGCCAGCAGCTTAGGGCAGGCGCCCGGGGAGCTGTTTTTT. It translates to CASSLGQAPGELFF.

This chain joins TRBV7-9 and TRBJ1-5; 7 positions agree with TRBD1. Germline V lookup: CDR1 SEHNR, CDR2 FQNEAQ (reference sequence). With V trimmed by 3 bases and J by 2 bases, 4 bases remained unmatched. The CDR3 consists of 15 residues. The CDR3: CASSFEGAGNQPQHF. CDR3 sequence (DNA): TGTGCCAGCAGCTTTGAGGGGGCTGGCAATCAGCCCCAGCATTTT.

CDR3: CAWRWGGETQYF. The CDR3 DNA is TGTGCCTGGAGGTGGGGGGGGGAGACCCAGTACTTC. The V gene is TRBV30, the J gene TRBJ2-5, with TRBD2 matching 7 bases. The CDR3 totals 12 residues. The J segment lost 5 bases and the V segment lost 3 bases, leaving 3 bases of the junction unmatched. Per germline, CDR1 GTSNPN and CDR2 SVGIG (reference sequence).